Many counts were recorded for the clone carrying this TCR beta chain. CDR3 length equals 12 residues. Germline V gene lookup returns CDR1 KGHDR and CDR2 SFDVKD. The germline V and J ends were trimmed by 3 bases and 8 bases, with 7 bases remaining between them. Time point denoted: newly diagnosed GD, antithyroid drugs for less than 3 months. PBMCs were the source of the RNA used for TCR sequencing. The data are from a study of regulatory T cells in long-lasting Graves disease. As for the study in general: Graves' patients who were just diagnosed had used antithyroid drugs for under 3 months.

With iRepertoire HTBI primers and Arm-PCR of CDR3 regions, TCR beta libraries were built. TCRdb reprocessed the multiplex PCR reads with MiXCR, giving one entry per CDR3 protein. Among under 700,000 distinct CDR3 sequences, more than 15% were seen once, and the ten largest hold approximately 25%. Separately, the same data were catalogued under a study of T cells in Graves' hyperthyroidism and ophthalmopathy.

This chain connects TRBV24-1 to TRBJ2-1; the D is unclear. Sequences were derived from peripheral blood mononuclear cells (PBMCs), sampled at new diagnosis, from a patient treated with antithyroid drugs. This sequence was found in a woman aged 35-60 years with Graves disease. The chain's CDR3 is CATSDLGHEQFF. The CDR3 region has the DNA TGTGCCACCAGTGATCTGGGCCATGAGCAGTTCTTC.